This T cell receptor (beta chain) was identified in a study of shared clonotypes between healthy human individuals. At the level of the study: Aged 18 to 49, the donors were two women and three men. General study findings and limits: An anticipated effect of sequencing depth on clonotype sharing among donors was recognized.

Note on this clone: Its specificity is not known.

Across several immunoSEQ plates, the genomic DNA of each subset was split evenly. Clones were read by immunoSEQ multiplex PCR, and TCRdb kept only the in-frame ones, dropping some. Of roughly 2 million clones in the sample, 85% to 95% were seen once. CD4+ cell separation produced CD45RA+ naive and CD45RA-negative memory subsets. V was shortened by 4 bases and J by 5 bases, with 20 bases between the two germline ends. The length of the CDR3 is 16 residues. Germline lookup yields CDR1 MGHRA and CDR2 YSYEKL. The source is a man aged 18 to 30 in good health. The source material was naive CD4+ T cells sorted from blood. The subset here: CD45RA+ positively selected. This chain joins TRBV4-1 and TRBJ1-2, with a possible D match to TRBD1 (6 bases). CDR3 nucleotide sequence: TGCGCCAGCAGCCCCCTGGGGGGGCCCTACCCGTATGGCTACACCTTC. It codes for CASSPLGGPYPYGYTF.